This T cell receptor (beta chain) is from a study of cytomegalovirus exposure and HLA in healthy donors. V shed 4 bases, J shed 3 bases, and the junction held 9 bases outside the gene matches. Germline V lookup: CDR1 LNHDA, CDR2 SQIVND (reference sequence). The CDR3 length is 17 residues. About this clone: Its target is not known.

Study-level points and caveats: Subsequent analysis found a tendency for first-cohort TCR clusters to co-occur within the roughly 130 validation repertoires. Reportedly, cytomegalovirus status was diagnosed with high sensitivity and specificity. Most observed TCR sequences were rare, whereas some public TCRs were detected in many donors.

Libraries were prepared by immunoSEQ multiplex PCR; TCRdb keeps only in-frame clonotypes and omits some of them. The sample has 180,000 or so clones, approximately 86% seen once; the top ten hold 7.2%. The sequence derives from a man aged 25 to 45 in good health and CMV-seropositive. Sequenced: PBMCs. This chain joins TRBV19 and TRBJ1-4; TRBD1 agrees at 9 bases. The CDR3 sequence: CASSTTGGLGPNEKLFF. For the CDR3, the DNA is TGTGCCAGTAGTACAACAGGGGGCCTGGGGCCTAATGAAAAACTGTTTTTT.